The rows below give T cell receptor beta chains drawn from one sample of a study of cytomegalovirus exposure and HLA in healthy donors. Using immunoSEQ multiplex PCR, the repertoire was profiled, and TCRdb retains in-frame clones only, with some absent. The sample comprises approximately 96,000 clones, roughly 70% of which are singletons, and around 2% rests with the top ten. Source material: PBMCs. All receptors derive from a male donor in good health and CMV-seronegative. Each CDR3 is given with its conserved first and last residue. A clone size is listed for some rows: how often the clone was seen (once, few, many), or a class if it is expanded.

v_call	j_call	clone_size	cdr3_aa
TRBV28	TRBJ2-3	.	CASSFLGGVDTQYF
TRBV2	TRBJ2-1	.	CASRVGLAVYNEQFF
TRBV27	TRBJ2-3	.	CASSSRTDSTDTQYF
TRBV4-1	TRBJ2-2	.	CASSQEIGTGYNGELFF
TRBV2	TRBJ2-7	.	CASSESLAATYEQYF
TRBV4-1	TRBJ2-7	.	CASSQEVPGGYEQYF
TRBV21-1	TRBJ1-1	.	CASTPGQGDSRNTEAFF
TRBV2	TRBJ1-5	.	CASSQYRTGQMLNQPQHF
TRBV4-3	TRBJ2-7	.	CASSQGVRNEQYF
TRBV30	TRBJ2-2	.	CAWKSGTGELFF
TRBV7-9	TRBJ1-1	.	CSSSPKGQDRGLVTEAFF
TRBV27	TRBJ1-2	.	CASSFGTDYGYTF
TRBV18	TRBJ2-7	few	CASAGQGKAGEQYF
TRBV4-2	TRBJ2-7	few	CASSQGTSGYEQYF
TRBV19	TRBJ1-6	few	CASSGSRAGNSPLHF
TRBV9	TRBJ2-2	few	CASSVRPSGRGRTGELFF
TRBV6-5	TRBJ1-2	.	CASSTGQAANYGYTF
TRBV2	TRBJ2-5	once	CASSQGGAEETQYF
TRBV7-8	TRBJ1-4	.	CASSHTDATNEKLFF
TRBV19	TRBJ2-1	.	CASRPRVAVYNEQFF
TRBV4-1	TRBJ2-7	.	CASSQGFAGGFYEQYF
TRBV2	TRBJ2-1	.	CASKFGAGKFF
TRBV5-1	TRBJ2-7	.	CASFPTGSYEQYF
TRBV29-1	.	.	CSVSSLDSSPYEQYF
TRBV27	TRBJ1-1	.	CASSLSAGVSTEAFF
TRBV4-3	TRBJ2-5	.	CASSHSPLQETQYF
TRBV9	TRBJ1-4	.	CASSVVGNANEKLFF
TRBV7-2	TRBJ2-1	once	CASSFIGYEQFF
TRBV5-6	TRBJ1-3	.	CASSWLWGAPGNTIYF
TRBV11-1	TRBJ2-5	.	CASSPRTGSRQETQYF
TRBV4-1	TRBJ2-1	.	CASSQERLAGGHEQFF
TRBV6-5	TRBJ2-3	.	CASSPRTDTQYF
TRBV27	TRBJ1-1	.	CASSLGTGVGAFF
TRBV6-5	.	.	CASSGPSGGAYEQYF
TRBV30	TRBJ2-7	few	CAWSPLSKDYSSSYEQYF
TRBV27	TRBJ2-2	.	CASRIVFLGKQGAGELFF
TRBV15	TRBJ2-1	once	CATSRATVEQFF
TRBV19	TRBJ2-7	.	CASSIGVQTGSSYEQYF
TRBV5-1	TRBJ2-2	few	CASSFTRDSGELFF
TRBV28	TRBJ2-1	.	CASSLSGSSYNEQFF
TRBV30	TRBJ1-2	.	CAWVLAGTGGVRGYTF
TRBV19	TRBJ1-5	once	CASSIWRGRGSQPQHF
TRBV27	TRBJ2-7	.	CASSPQDRSFYEQYF
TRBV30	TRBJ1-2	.	CAWGASQNYGYTF
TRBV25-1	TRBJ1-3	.	CASSLQGSGNTIYF
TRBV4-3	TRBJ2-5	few	CASSQTSGISQETQYF
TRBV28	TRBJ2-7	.	CASSQIGSGAPTGYF
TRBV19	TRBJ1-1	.	CASSIAGGAMMNTEAFF
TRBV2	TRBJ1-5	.	CASSERGYQPQHF